This section outlines one T cell receptor beta chain sequence together with its context. The antigen remains unidentified. The data originate from a study of T-cell reconstitution after alpha-beta-depleted transplantation in children. Broader study findings: In patients about two months after transplant, alpha-beta T cells reportedly arose from several hundred expanded graft clones. Diversity and T-cell counts at one year after transplant derived mostly from new T cells. Surviving recipient T cells and thymic progenitors underlay high day-60 TCRbeta diversity in some patients.

Preparation of the TCRbeta library involved a method that used unique molecular identifiers. Via MiXCR, TCRdb re-called the PCR reads, giving one row per CDR3 protein. Of hundreds of thousands of distinct CDR3 sequences listed, around 14% are singletons. V shed 2 bases, J shed 11 bases, and the junction held 13 bases outside the gene matches. The CDR3 spans 16 residues. Germline V gives CDR1 SGHRS, CDR2 YFSETQ. This chain connects TRBV5-1 to TRBJ1-6, with 7 nucleotides matching TRBD1. The source of this sequence is a girl aged 2 to 9 with congenital amegakaryocytic thrombocytopenia, due to receive a stem cell transplant. Here the sequenced sample was PBMCs, taken before TCRalphabeta/CD19-depleted stem cell transplant. The CDR3 protein is CASSFDERDSLTPLHF. In DNA form, the CDR3 reads TGCGCCAGCAGCTTCGACGAACGGGACAGCCTGACACCCCTCCACTTT.